This T cell receptor (beta chain) derives from a study of regulatory T cells in long-lasting Graves disease. Study-wide points: Only peripheral blood was studied, not thyroid tissue. Persistent patients shared 2,500 to 3,000 public clonotypes among themselves. Newly diagnosed patients shared fewer, at more than 750.

The time point here: newly diagnosed GD, antithyroid drugs for less than 3 months. Researchers made the TCR library from RNA that was extracted from PBMCs. In germline, CDR1 is SGHNT, CDR2 YENEEA. After removal of 5 bases from V and 4 bases from J, the junction contained 5 bases not matched to a gene. This CDR3 region has 14 residues. Comments on this clonotype: Its antigen is undetermined.

Sequencing libraries for TCR beta were prepared with iRepertoire HTBI primers and Arm-PCR of CDR3 regions. TCRdb recomputed calls from the multiplex PCR reads with MiXCR, one row per CDR3 protein. The data show under 250,000 distinct CDR3 sequences, 20% to 25% seen once. The source was peripheral blood mononuclear cells (PBMCs), collected at new diagnosis, from a patient treated with antithyroid drugs. This chain uses TRBV11-3 with TRBJ2-1; 7 bases are shared with TRBD1. The TCR originated in a female donor with Graves disease. The CDR3 here is CASSPQGEYNEQFF. In DNA, the CDR3 is TGTGCCAGCAGCCCCCAGGGGGAATACAATGAGCAGTTCTTC.